This T cell receptor beta chain was retrieved from a study of OX40 agonist ivuxolimab in advanced cancers. Findings of the study overall: CD4+ and CD8+ blood T cells expanded clonally by week 6 at 0.1 to 3.0 mg/kg. Expanded clones were, on average, more numerous in CD8+ T cells than in CD4+.

Generated by immunoSEQ multiplex PCR, the TCRdb table keeps only in-frame clones and is missing some. Here the sample spans almost 70,000 clones, approximately 90% being singletons. Germline V lookup: CDR1 SGHAT, CDR2 FQNNGV. Trimming shortened V by 2 bases and J by 0 bases, and 4 bases separated the two germline ends. CDR3 length equals 14 residues. For this clone: The antigen remains undetermined.

Individuals having autoimmune disease history or systemic immunosuppression were not enrolled. On cycle 4 day 1 and cycle 7 day 1, as well as at baseline, blood was sampled. The sequences come from CD4+ or CD8+ T cells sorted from blood, collected in a trial of the OX40 agonist ivuxolimab. The receptor was derived from an adult with an advanced solid tumor such as melanoma, head and neck, liver or kidney cancer. The J gene is TRBJ2-2, the V gene TRBV11-2; no clear D. The CDR3 protein is CASSLLANTGELFF. The CDR3 DNA sequence: TGTGCCAGCAGCTTACTAGCGAACACCGGGGAGCTGTTTTTT.